This record covers a single T cell receptor beta chain. What antigen it recognizes has not been identified. Qualities for individual bases were not recorded, and no much larger clone is one base off. This specimen comes from a study of cytomegalovirus exposure and HLA in healthy donors listed by TCRdb under 2017. As for the study more broadly: An earlier analysis of several hundred of the donors reported about 300 Gb of sequence data and around 120 million unique TCR beta sequences obtained from around 180 million T cells. Roughly 300 gigabases of sequencing data and approximately 80 million unique TCR sequences were included in an early release covering about 700 HLA-typed donors. Of the roughly 400 genotyped donors, 65% to 90% fell in the genetic ancestry cluster associated with self-reported Caucasian donors. The aim of the study was to test whether cataloging public T cell receptors could identify signatures of past pathogen exposure. The T cell repertoires of around 730 subjects were profiled by immunosequencing and related to cytomegalovirus serostatus. A separate validation cohort of roughly 110 different subjects was used in addition to the roughly 720-subject first cohort. To predict cytomegalovirus infection status, the study brought together high-throughput TCR immunosequencing, statistical association of individual TCRs with disease status, and machine learning. To study patterns of TCR occurrence, a later analysis re-analyzed previously published TCR beta repertoires from 666 donors and added high-resolution HLA genotyping. The later analysis used no new phenotypic data to find candidate immune exposures, relying instead on TCR beta sequences and their occurrence across donors. An earlier analysis of 450 to 750 of the donors used high-throughput TCR beta sequencing to judge whether each TCR beta V gene segment behaved as functional or pseudogenic. Donor age, sex, ethnicity and CMV serostatus were compiled together with the repertoire data. Genome-wide SNP genotypes for about 60% of the roughly 670 donors were used in a later genetic analysis, which treated that subset as a discovery cohort. Every discovery cohort repertoire had been produced on one sequencing platform. HLA typing covered class I and class II loci at four-digit resolution. Typing coverage differed by locus: A, B, C, DRB1 and DQB1 were typed in roughly 620-630 donors, DQA1 in approximately 520, DPA1 in around 580, and DPB1 in 472. Four to six DR-DQ haplotypes were handled as single units for association and clustering, since linkage in the cohort was strong. Among roughly 400 genotyped donors of the cohort, an average of about 240,000 unique TCR beta nucleotide sequences were sequenced per donor, around a sixth of them non-productive.

Overall study results and their limits: Several of the top co-occurrence clusters appeared to be linked to parvovirus B19, influenza, CMV and Epstein-Barr virus, according to a later analysis. Some 16 rarely observed V segments, including chromosome 9 orphons, were excluded from the earlier analysis of a few hundred of the donors because counts were too low. Across donors, most TCR sequences were observed very rarely, whereas some public TCRs were present in many individuals. According to a later analysis, most CMV-associated TCR beta chains appeared to be HLA-restricted, and the HLA associations seemed to be driven largely by CMV exposure. Correlated functional status among segregating V segments might be attributable to linkage disequilibrium, but an unknown experimental factor could not be ruled out. A few of the identified cytomegalovirus-associated TCR beta chains were confirmed in vitro to be specific for cytomegalovirus antigens. Some IMGT-functional V segments, including TRBV6-2 and TRBV6-3, could not be distinguished by the 87-base-pair reads and were therefore excluded. In the study, some 160 TCR beta chains were listed as associated with cytomegalovirus. A later analysis found that HLA-associated TCR beta chains were more clonally expanded and had lower generation probabilities than equally common non-associated chains. Cytomegalovirus status was reported to be diagnosed by the classifier with high specificity and sensitivity in both the original and validation cohorts. According to a later genetic analysis, donors in an Asian-associated ancestry cluster had fewer N-insertions in productive TCRs than the approximately 670-donor mean. An association between a missense DCLRE1C variant and V-gene and J-gene trimming of TCR beta chains was found in a later genetic analysis and replicated in an independent cohort. The authors suggested that the approach could potentially be extended to other disease states and immunological phenotypes. A later analysis associated about 17,000 TCR beta sequences with specific HLA alleles at a false discovery rate of 0.05. In a later analysis, the rate of TCR association differed among HLA loci, with DRB1 alleles having the most associated TCRs and HLA-C alleles having the fewest. CMV serostatus was the only immune exposure information available for the cohort. HLA typing was unavailable for some donors at each locus, so association tests used only the typed subset. This cohort had only TCR beta chains sequenced, and the lack of alpha or paired-chain data limited which features could be detected. The presence/absence analyses assumed that sequencing depth was roughly uniform across donors, and that assumption may not be true. When HLA alleles, especially DR and DQ, strongly co-occurred, attributing TCR associations to individual alleles was difficult. An earlier analysis of some 560 of the donors showed that most TCR beta V segments appeared in productive rearrangements either about 90% or about 30% of the time, which broadly matched IMGT annotations. A further reported finding was that TCR beta sequences accurately predicted the HLA-A and HLA-B alleles for most subjects in the first cohort. A group of highly shared sequence variants was considered likely to be a technical artifact of the sequencing pipeline.

The germline V gene specifies SGHTS as CDR1 and YDEGEE as CDR2. V was cut back by 0 bases and J by 3 bases, leaving a gap of 9 bases between them. CDR3 length: 14 amino acids, cysteine to phenylalanine. Solely the CDR3 DNA is kept, with 42 bases framed from the first base. The cohort was made up of 666 healthy bone marrow donors. At the time of sampling, all cohort members were nominally healthy, though unrecorded immune exposures were likely present. The donor tested CMV seropositive and was one of the 289 seropositive cohort members. Each donor provided a peripheral blood sample, and peripheral blood mononuclear cells were used for TCR beta sequencing. Genomic DNA extraction from the blood cell samples was performed with the Qiagen DNeasy Blood Extraction Kit. Libraries were built with the immunoSEQ multiplex PCR assay. For the multiplex PCR, a mixture combining 60 forward primers for TCR Vbeta segments and 13 reverse primers for TCR Jbeta segments was used. The CDR3 region of rearranged TCR beta genes was amplified from genomic DNA with a multiplex PCR assay. The amplified TCR beta libraries were sequenced on the Illumina HiSeq System as 87-base-pair reads. Processing in the source paper ran as follows. A later analysis tallied tens of millions of unique TCR beta chains across the 610 or so repertoires, and around 9.9 million of those chains were shared by two or more donors. To remove PCR and sequencing errors, raw reads were error-corrected and collapsed into unique sequences using a nearest-neighbor algorithm that merged closely related sequences. CDR3 sequences were aligned to IMGT reference sequences to assign V, D and J gene segments. For a sequence to be retained, a match of at least six nucleotides was required to both a V gene segment and a J gene segment. A rearrangement counted as productive if the CDR3 had no stop codons and remained in frame with V and J, and every other rearrangement counted as non-productive. CDR3 was defined according to IMGT convention as the region running from the second conserved V-encoded cysteine to the conserved J-encoded phenylalanine. The earlier analysis of about 620 of the donors excluded sequences that lacked an unambiguous match to a single V gene segment. An earlier analysis of fewer than 750 of the donors classified V segments as functional when productive rearrangements were above 56.7% and as segregating when the standard deviation between donors was above 5%. A statistical classification framework was built for diagnosing cytomegalovirus status from the catalog of TCR beta chain sequences. A later analysis assigned V and J genes by comparing TCR nucleotide sequences with IMGT/GENE-DB human TR gene sequences. The TCRdist pipeline was used in a later analysis to assign CDR3 sequences and most-parsimonious VDJ recombination scenarios. In a later analysis, every TCR beta chain was defined by the combination of its CDR3 amino acid sequence and its V-gene family, and reads without a unique V-gene family were dropped. In a later analysis, some 600 highly shared, low-generation-probability nucleotide sequences were removed to address suspected cross-contamination and a sequencing artifact. For each public chain, a later analysis derived a clonal expansion index from normalized ranks of inferred template counts within each repertoire. In a later analysis, generation probabilities were computed with a VDJ recombination model fitted to out-of-frame rearrangements, and the resulting probabilities were checked against IGoR. In a later analysis, TCR-TCR, TCR-HLA and TCR-CMV co-occurrence was scored with hypergeometric tests, and a repertoire-size bias correction was applied to TCR pairs. To estimate false discovery rates, a later analysis permuted the HLA or CMV assignments 20 times. In a later analysis, co-occurring TCRs were grouped with DBSCAN, and TCRdist sequence similarity was added when clustering was performed within HLA-allele-positive subsets. Repertoires with fewer than 30,000 or more than 120,000 public chains were left out of co-occurrence clustering, as were four to six repertoires with anomalous nucleotide sharing. Here the immuneACCESS table is served through TCRdb, limited to in-frame sequences with V and J called. Missing clones are a known gap in these copies; in checked studies unresolved V genes cover under half, and the rest lacks a known reason. The DNA was the basis for D and trimming; V, J and clone size are from that table. The sample table lists almost 200,000 clones, roughly 80% of them with a count of one. The ten largest make up approximately 0.4% of the sample.

Sequencing was carried out using PBMCs. In this chain, TRBV5-8 is recombined with TRBJ1-2; TRBD1 is possibly the D segment (6 matching bases). The TCR originated in a male donor in good health and CMV-seropositive. The nucleotide sequence reads as follows: TGTGCCAGCAGCTTGGAGGGGGGGTACTATGGCTACACCTTC. Its protein reads: CASSLEGGYYGYTF. The entire variable domain, with the stretches around the CDR3 drawn from the reference TRBV5-8 and TRBJ1-2 proteins, is EAGVTQSPTHLIKTRGQQATLRCSPISGHTSVYWYQQALGLGLQFLLWYDEGEERNRGNFPPRFSGRQFPNYSSELNVNALELEDSALYLCASSLEGGYYGYTFGSGTRLTVV.